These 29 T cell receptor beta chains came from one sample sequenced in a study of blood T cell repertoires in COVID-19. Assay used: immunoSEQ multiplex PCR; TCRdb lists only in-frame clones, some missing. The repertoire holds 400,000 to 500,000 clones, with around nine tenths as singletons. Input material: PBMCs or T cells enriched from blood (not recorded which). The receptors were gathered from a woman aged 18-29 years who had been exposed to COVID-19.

The CDR3 loop reads CSVYQENTGELFF. For the CDR3, the DNA is TGCAGCGTTTACCAGGAGAACACCGGGGAGCTGTTTTTT. V and J are TRBV29-1 and TRBJ2-2; no firm D call. CDR1 SQVTM and CDR2 ANQGSEA come from the germline V gene. V dropped 5 bases and J dropped 1 base, with 8 bases sitting between them. There are 13 residues in the CDR3.

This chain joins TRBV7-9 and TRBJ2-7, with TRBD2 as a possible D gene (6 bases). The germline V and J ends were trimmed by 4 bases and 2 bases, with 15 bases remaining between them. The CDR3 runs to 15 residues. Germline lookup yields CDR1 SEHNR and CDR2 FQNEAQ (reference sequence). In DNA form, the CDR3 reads TGTGCCAGCAGCTCCTTTAGCGGTTACCCCTACGAGCAGTACTTC. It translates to CASSSFSGYPYEQYF.

The CDR3 nucleotides read TGTGCCAGCAGCAGCCGGACTAATTCCTACGAGCAGTACTTC. Amino acid sequence: CASSSRTNSYEQYF. The chain has TRBV3-1 (or the pseudogene TRBV3-2) and TRBJ2-7, with D possibly TRBD2 on 6 matching bases. The CDR3 extends over 14 amino acids. Per germline, CDR1 LGHDT and CDR2 YNNKEL (reference sequence). V was trimmed by 5 bases and J by 1 base, leaving 12 bases between them.

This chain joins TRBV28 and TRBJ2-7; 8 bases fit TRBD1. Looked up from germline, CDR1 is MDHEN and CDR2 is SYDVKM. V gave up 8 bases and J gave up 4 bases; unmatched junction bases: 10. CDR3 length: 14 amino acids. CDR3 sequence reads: CASGSRGPSYEQYF. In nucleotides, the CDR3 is TGTGCCAGCGGGTCCAGGGGGCCTTCATACGAGCAGTACTTC.

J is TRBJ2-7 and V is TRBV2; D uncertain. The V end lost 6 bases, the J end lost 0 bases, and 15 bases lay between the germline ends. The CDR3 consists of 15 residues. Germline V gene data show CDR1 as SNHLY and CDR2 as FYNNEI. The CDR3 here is CASSVTQTSSYEQYF. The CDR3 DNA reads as TGTGCCAGCAGCGTCACACAGACAAGCTCCTACGAGCAGTACTTC.

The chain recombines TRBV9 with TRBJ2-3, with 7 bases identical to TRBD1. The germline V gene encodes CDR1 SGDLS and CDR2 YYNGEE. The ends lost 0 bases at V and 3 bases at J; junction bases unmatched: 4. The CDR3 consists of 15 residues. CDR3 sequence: CASSVEDRATDTQYF. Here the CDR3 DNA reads TGTGCCAGCAGCGTAGAAGACAGGGCAACAGATACGCAGTATTTT.

CDR3 DNA sequence: TGTGCCAGCAGGGGAGAAGGACAGGGATGGAGTGGCTACACCTTC. This codes for CASRGEGQGWSGYTF. V usage is TRBV6-4 and J usage is TRBJ1-2; 8 positions agree with TRBD1. The ends lost 6 bases at V and 7 bases at J; junction bases unmatched: 13. The CDR3 covers 15 residues. The germline gives CDR1 MRHNA, CDR2 SNTAGT.

CDR3 amino acids: CASSQSPSYEQYF. The CDR3 DNA reads TGTGCCAGTAGTCAGTCACCCTCCTACGAGCAGTACTTC. The chain employs TRBV19 and TRBJ2-7; D remains ambiguous. V was trimmed by 5 bases and J by 0 bases, leaving 8 bases between them. This CDR3 has 13 amino acids. Germline CDR1 LNHDA, CDR2 SQIVND (reference sequence).

CDR3 sequence: CASSPRVVNTEAFF. In DNA form, the CDR3 reads TGTGCCAGCAGCCCCCGGGTCGTTAACACTGAAGCTTTCTTT. The chain employs TRBV7-9 and TRBJ1-1; D is undetermined. Germline CDR1 reads SEHNR; CDR2 reads FQNEAQ (reference sequence). The V end lost 5 bases, the J end lost 2 bases, and 12 bases lay between the germline ends. The CDR3 length is 14 residues.

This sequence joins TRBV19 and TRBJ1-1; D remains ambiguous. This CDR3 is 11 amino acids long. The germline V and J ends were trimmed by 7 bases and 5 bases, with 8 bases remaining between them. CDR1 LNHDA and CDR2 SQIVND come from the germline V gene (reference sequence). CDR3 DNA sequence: TGTGCCAGTATGGGAGGGACTGAAGCTTTCTTT. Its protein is CASMGGTEAFF.

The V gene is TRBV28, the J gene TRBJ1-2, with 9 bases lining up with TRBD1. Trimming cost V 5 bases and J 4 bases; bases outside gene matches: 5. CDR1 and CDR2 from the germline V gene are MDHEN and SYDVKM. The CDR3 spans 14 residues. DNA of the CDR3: TGTGCCAGCAGTCCAGGACAGGGGATCTATGGCTACACCTTC. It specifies CASSPGQGIYGYTF.

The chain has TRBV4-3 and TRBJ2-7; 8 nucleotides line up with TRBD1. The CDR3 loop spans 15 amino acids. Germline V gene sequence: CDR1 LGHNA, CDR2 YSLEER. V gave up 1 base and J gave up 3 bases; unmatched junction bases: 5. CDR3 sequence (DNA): TGCGCCAGCAGCCAAGCTTGGGACAGGTACTACGAGCAGTACTTC. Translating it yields CASSQAWDRYYEQYF.

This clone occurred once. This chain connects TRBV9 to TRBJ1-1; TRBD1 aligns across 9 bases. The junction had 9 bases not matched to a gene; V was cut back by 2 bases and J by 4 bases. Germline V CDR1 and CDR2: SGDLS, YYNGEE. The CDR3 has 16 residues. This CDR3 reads CASSVPGQGYVTEAFF. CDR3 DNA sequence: TGTGCCAGCAGCGTCCCGGGACAGGGCTACGTCACTGAAGCTTTCTTT. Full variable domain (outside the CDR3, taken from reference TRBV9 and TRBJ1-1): DSGVTQTPKHLITATGQRVTLRCSPRSGDLSVYWYQQSLDQGLQFLIQYYNGEERAKGNILERFSAQQFPDLHSELNLSSLELGDSALYFCASSVPGQGYVTEAFFGQGTRLTVV.

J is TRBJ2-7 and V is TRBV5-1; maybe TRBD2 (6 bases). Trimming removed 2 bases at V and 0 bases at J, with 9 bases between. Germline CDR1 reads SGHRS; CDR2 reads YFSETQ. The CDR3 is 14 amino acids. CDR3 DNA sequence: TGCGCCAGCAGCTTTAGCGGAGACTCCTACGAGCAGTACTTC. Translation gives CASSFSGDSYEQYF. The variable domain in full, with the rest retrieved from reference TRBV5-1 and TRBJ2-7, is KAGVTQTPRYLIKTRGQQVTLSCSPISGHRSVSWYQQTPGQGLQFLFEYFSETQRNKGNFPGRFSGRQFSNSRSEMNVSTLELGDSALYLCASSFSGDSYEQYFGPGTRLTVT.

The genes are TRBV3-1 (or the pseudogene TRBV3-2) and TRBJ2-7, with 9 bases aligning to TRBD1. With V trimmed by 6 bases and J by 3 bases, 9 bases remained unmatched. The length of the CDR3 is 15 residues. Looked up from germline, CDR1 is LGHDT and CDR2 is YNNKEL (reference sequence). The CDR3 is CASSVEQGAYYEQYF. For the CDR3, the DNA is TGTGCCAGCAGTGTGGAACAGGGGGCATACTACGAGCAGTACTTC.

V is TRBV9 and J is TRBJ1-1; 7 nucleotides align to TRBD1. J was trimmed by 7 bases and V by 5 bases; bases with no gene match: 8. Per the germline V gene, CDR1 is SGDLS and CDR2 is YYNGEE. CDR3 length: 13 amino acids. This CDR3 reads CASSLGTDYEAFF. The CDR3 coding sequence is TGTGCCAGCAGTCTGGGGACAGACTATGAAGCTTTCTTT.

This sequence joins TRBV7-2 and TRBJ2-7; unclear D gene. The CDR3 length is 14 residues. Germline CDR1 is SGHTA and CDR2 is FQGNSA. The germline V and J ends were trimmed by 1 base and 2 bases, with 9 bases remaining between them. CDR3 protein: CASSLDSPAYEQYF. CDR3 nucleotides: TGTGCCAGCAGCTTAGACAGTCCCGCCTACGAGCAGTACTTC.

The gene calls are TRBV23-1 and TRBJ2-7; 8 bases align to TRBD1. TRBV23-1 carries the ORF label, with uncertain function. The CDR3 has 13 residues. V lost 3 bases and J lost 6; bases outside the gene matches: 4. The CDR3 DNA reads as TGCGCCAGCAGTCAGCATACAGGGGGCGAGCAGTACTTC. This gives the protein CASSQHTGGEQYF.

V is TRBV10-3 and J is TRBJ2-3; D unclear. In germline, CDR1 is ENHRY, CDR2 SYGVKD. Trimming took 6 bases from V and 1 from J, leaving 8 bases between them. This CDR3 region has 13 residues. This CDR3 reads CAIRGAGTDTQYF. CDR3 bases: TGTGCCATCAGGGGCGCCGGCACAGATACGCAGTATTTT.

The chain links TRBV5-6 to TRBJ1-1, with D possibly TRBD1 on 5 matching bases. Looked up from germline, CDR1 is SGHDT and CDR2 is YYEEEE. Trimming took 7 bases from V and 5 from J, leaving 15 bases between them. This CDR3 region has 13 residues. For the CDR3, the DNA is TGTGCCAGCTTGACTCTGGAGGGGACTGAAGCTTTCTTT. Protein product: CASLTLEGTEAFF. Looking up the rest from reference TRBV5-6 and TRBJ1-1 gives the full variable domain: DAGVTQSPTHLIKTRGQQVTLRCSPKSGHDTVSWYQQALGQGPQFIFQYYEEEERQRGNFPDRFSGHQFPNYSSELNVNALLLGDSALYLCASLTLEGTEAFFGQGTRLTVV.

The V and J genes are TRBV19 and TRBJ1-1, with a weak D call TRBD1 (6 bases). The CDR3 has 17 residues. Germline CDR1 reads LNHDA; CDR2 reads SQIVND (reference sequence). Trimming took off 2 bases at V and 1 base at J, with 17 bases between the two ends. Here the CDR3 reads CASSISNLGRGNTEAFF. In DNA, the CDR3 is TGTGCCAGTAGTATATCAAACCTCGGCAGGGGGAACACTGAAGCTTTCTTT.

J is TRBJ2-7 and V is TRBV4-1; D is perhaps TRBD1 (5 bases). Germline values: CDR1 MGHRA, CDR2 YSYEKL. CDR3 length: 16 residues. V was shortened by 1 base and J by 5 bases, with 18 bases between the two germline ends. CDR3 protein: CASSQGRTGLRDEQYF. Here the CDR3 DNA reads TGCGCCAGCAGCCAAGGTCGTACAGGCCTAAGAGACGAGCAGTACTTC.

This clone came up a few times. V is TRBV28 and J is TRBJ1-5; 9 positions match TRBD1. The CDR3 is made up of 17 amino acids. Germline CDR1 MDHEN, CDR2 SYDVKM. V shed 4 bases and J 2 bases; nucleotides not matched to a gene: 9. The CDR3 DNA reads TGTGCCAGCAGTTCCACACAGGGGGCGATTGGCAATCAGCCCCAGCATTTT. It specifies CASSSTQGAIGNQPQHF.

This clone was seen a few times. The CDR3 protein is CASSYATGGYSPLHF. In DNA form, the CDR3 reads TGTGCCAGCAGTTACGCGACAGGGGGCTATTCACCCCTCCACTTT. V is TRBV6-5 and J is TRBJ1-6; 10 nucleotides match TRBD1. J lost 8 bases, V lost 2 bases, and 3 bases had no gene match. Germline values: CDR1 MNHEY, CDR2 SVGAGI. CDR3 length: 15 residues.

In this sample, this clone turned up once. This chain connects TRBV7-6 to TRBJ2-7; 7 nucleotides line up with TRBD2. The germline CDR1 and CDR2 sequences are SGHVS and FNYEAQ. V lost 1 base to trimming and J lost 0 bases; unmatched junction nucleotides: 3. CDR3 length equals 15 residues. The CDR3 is CASSLGPGGSYEQYF. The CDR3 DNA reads TGTGCCAGCAGCTTAGGCCCGGGGGGCTCCTACGAGCAGTACTTC.

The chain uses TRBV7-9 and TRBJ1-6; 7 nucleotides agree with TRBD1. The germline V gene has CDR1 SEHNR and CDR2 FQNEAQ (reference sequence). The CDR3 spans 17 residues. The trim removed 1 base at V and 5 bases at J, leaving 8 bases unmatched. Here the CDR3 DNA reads TGTGCCAGCAGCTTAGGATTTTACAGGGGAGATAATTCACCCCTCCACTTT. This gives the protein CASSLGFYRGDNSPLHF.

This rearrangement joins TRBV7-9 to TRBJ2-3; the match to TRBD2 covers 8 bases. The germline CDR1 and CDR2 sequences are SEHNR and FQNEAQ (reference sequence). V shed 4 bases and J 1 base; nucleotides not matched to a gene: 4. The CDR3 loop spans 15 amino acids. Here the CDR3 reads CASSWREVGTDTQYF. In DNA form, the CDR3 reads TGTGCCAGCAGCTGGCGGGAGGTCGGCACAGATACGCAGTATTTT.

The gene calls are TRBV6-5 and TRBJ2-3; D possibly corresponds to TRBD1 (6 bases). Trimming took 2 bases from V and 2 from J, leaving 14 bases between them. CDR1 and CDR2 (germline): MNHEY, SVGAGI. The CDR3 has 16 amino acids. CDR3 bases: TGTGCCAGCAGTTACACGACAGGAGTTGCCACAGATACGCAGTATTTT. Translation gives CASSYTTGVATDTQYF.

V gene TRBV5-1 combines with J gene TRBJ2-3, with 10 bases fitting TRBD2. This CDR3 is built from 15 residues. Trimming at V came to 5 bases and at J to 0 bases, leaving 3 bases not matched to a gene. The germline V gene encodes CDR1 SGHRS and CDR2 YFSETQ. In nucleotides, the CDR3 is TGCGCCAGCAGAGAACTAGCGGGAAGCACAGATACGCAGTATTTT. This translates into CASRELAGSTDTQYF.